Listed below are T cell receptor beta chains from one sample, sequenced in a study of cytomegalovirus exposure and HLA in healthy donors. Clones were read by immunoSEQ multiplex PCR, and TCRdb kept only the in-frame ones, dropping some. The sample holds some 210,000 clones, around 86% seen once. The source material was PBMCs. These receptors came from a young woman in good health and CMV-seropositive. Each CDR3 is given with its conserved first and last residue. A D gene is named only where the DNA matches it firmly. A row's size may be missing; if present it is once, few, many or a size class.

j_gene | v_gene | d_gene | len | abundance | CDR3nt | CDR3aa
TRBJ2-7 | TRBV28 | TRBD2 | 15 | - | TGTGCCAGCAGTTTCTTGGGCGGGAGGGCCTACGAGCAGTACTTC | CASSFLGGRAYEQYF
TRBJ1-4 | TRBV29-1 | - | 11 | - | TGCAGCGCAGGAGGGGCCGAAAAACTGTTTTTT | CSAGGAEKLFF
TRBJ2-2 | TRBV10-3 | TRBD2 | 17 | once | TGTGCCATCAGTGAGTTGGCCGCGGGAGTATCGACTGGGGAGCTGTTTTTT | CAISELAAGVSTGELFF
TRBJ2-3 | TRBV25-1 | TRBD2 | 16 | once | TGTGCCAGCAGGCTAACTAGCGGGTCACTCACAGATACGCAGTATTTT | CASRLTSGSLTDTQYF
TRBJ1-2 | TRBV5-1 | - | 14 | - | TGCGCCAGCAGCTTGGCCGGGGGGGTACAGGGCTACACCTTC | CASSLAGGVQGYTF
TRBJ2-7 | TRBV9 | TRBD2 | 17 | - | TGTGCCAGCAGCGTCACCTTGGGACTAGCGGGAGAGAACGAGCAGTACTTC | CASSVTLGLAGENEQYF
TRBJ2-7 | TRBV7-9 | TRBD2 | 19 | once | TGTGCCAGCAGCCCCAGAGCCGGGACTAGCGGGAGTCTCCCCTACGAGCAGTACTTC | CASSPRAGTSGSLPYEQYF
TRBJ1-5 | TRBV27 | - | 13 | once | TGTGCCAGTAGAAGGGGTAGCAATCAGCCCCAGCATTTT | CASRRGSNQPQHF
TRBJ1-1 | TRBV7-3 | TRBD1 | 14 | - | TGTGCCAGCAGCTTCGGGACAGCCGGCCATGAAGCTTTCTTT | CASSFGTAGHEAFF
TRBJ1-5 | TRBV5-1 | - | 13 | few | TGCGCCAGCAGCCCCGGGTCCGATCAGCCCCAGCATTTT | CASSPGSDQPQHF
TRBJ1-2 | TRBV28 | TRBD1 | 18 | - | TGTGCCAGCAGTTTAACATCCGGGACAGGGTCCCAGGGCTATGGCTACACCTTC | CASSLTSGTGSQGYGYTF